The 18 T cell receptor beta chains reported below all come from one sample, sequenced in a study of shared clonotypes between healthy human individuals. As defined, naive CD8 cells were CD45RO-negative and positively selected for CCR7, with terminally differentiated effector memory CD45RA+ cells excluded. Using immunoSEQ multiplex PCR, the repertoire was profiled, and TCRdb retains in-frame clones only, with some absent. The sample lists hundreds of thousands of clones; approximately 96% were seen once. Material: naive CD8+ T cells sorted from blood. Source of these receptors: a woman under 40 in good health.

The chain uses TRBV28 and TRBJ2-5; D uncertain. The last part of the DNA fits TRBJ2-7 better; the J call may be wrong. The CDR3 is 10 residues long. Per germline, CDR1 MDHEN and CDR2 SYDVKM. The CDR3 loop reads CASSEYEQYF. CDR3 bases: TGTGCCAGCAGTGAGTACGAGCAGTACTTC.

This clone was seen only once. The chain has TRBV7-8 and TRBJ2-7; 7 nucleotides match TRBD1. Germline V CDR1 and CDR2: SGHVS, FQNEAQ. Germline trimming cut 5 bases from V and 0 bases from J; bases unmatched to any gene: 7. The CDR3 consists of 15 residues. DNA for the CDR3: TGTGCCAGCAGCGTCGGACAGGCAAGCTCCTACGAGCAGTACTTC. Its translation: CASSVGQASSYEQYF.

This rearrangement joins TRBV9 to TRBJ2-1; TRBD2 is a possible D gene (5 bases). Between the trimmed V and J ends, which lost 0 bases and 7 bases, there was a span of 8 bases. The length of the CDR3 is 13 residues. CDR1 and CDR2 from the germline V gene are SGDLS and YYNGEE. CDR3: CASSVDGINEQFF. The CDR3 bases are TGTGCCAGCAGCGTAGACGGGATTAATGAGCAGTTCTTC.

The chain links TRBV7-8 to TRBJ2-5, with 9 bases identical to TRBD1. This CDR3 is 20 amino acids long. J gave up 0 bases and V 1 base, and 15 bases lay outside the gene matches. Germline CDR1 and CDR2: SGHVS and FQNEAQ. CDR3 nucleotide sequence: TGTGCCAGCAGCTTAGATAAAACCCCAAGGACAGGGGCAAACCAAGAGACCCAGTACTTC. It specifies CASSLDKTPRTGANQETQYF.

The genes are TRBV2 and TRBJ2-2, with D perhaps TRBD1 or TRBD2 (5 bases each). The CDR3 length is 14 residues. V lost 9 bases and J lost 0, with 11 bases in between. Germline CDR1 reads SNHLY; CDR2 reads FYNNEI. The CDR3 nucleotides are TGTGCCAGACGGGGACGGGCGAACACCGGGGAGCTGTTTTTT. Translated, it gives CARRGRANTGELFF.

The CDR3: CASSESQIANTGELFF. In nucleotides, the CDR3 is TGCGCCAGCAGTGAGTCTCAGATTGCGAACACCGGGGAGCTGTTTTTT. V usage is TRBV10-1 and J usage is TRBJ2-2; D gene uncertain. CDR1 is WNHNN, CDR2 SYGVQD, per germline (reference sequence). V shed 0 bases and J shed 0 bases, with 8 bases lying between them. The CDR3 loop spans 16 amino acids.

CDR3: CATSRDTGTETSTDTQYF. The CDR3 DNA reads TGTGCCACCAGCAGAGACACCGGGACTGAGACTAGCACAGATACGCAGTATTTT. The gene calls are TRBV15 and TRBJ2-3; perhaps TRBD2 as D (6 bases). The germline V gene has CDR1 LNHNV and CDR2 YYDKDF (reference sequence). CDR3 size: 18 residues. V lost 0 bases to trimming and J lost 0 bases, with 16 bases between them.

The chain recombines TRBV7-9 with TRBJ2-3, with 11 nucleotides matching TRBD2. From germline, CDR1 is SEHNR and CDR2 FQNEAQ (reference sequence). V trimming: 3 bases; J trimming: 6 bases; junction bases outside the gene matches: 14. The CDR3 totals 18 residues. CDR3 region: CASSLVGTSGTVGDTQYF. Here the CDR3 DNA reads TGTGCCAGCAGCTTGGTGGGGACTAGCGGTACCGTCGGGGATACGCAGTATTTT.

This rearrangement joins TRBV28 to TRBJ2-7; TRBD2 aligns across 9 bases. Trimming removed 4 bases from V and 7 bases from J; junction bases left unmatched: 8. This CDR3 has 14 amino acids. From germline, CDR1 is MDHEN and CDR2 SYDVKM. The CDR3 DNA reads TGTGCCAGCAGTTATTTAGCGGGAGTTCAAGAGCAGTACTTC. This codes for CASSYLAGVQEQYF.

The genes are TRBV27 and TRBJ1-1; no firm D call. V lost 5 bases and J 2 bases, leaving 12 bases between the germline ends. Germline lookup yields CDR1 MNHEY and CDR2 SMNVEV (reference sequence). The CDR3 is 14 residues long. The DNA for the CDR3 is TGTGCCAGCAGTCTAATCCCCGGTAACACTGAAGCTTTCTTT. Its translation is CASSLIPGNTEAFF.

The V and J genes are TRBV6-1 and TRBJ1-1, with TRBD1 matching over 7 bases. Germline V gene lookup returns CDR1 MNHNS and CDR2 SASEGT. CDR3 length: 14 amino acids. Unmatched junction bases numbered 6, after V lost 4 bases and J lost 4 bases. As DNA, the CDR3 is TGTGCCAGCAGTGTTGGGACAGTCCCCACTGAAGCTTTCTTT. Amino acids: CASSVGTVPTEAFF.

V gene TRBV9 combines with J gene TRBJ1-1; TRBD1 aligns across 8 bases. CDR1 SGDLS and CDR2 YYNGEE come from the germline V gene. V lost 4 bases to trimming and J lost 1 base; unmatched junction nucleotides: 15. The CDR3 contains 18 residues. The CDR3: CASSPSWRGTGRNTEAFF. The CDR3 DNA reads TGTGCCAGCAGCCCATCCTGGAGGGGGACAGGACGGAACACTGAAGCTTTCTTT.

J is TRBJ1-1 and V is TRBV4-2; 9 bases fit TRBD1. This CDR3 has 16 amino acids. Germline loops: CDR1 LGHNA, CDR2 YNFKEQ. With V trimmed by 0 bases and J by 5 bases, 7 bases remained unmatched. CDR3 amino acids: CASSQDRNRGLTEAFF. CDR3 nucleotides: TGTGCCAGCAGCCAAGATCGGAACAGGGGGCTTACTGAAGCTTTCTTT.

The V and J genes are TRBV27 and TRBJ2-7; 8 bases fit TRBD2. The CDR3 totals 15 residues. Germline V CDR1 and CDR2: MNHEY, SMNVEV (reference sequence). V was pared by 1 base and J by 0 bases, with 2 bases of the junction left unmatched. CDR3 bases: TGTGCCAGCAGTTTATATGCGGGAGGCTCCTACGAGCAGTACTTC. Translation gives CASSLYAGGSYEQYF.

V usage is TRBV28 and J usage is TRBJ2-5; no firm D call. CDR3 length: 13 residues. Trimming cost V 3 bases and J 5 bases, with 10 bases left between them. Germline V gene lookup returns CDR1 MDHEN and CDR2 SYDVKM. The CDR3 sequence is CASSFHRSETQYF. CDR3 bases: TGTGCCAGCAGTTTTCATCGGTCGGAGACCCAGTACTTC.

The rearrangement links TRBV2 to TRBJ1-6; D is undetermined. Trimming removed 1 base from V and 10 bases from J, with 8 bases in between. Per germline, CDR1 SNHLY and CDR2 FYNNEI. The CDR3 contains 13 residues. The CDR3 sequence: CASSEVTRSPLHF. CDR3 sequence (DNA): TGTGCCAGCAGTGAAGTGACGAGATCACCCCTCCACTTT.

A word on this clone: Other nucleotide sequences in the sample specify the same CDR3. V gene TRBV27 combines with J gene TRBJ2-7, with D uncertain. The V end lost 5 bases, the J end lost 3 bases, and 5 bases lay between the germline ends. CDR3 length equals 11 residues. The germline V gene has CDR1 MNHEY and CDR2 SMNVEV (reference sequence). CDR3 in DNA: TGTGCCAGCAGTCGAGGCTACGAGCAGTACTTC. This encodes CASSRGYEQYF.

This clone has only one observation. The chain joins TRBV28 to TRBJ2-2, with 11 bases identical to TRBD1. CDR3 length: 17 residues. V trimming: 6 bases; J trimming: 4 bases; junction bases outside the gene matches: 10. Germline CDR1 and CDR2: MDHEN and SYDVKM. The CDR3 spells CASSRTPGQGGTGELFF. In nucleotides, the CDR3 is TGTGCCAGCAGCCGAACCCCGGGACAGGGGGGCACCGGGGAGCTGTTTTTT.